The source of this TCR beta chain is a study of CD8+ T cells in alopecia areata. Notes on the study in general: Tofacitinib significantly brought down scalp clonality and expanded CD8+ clones among top 100.

Extracted from the samples, RNA was reverse transcribed into cDNA to serve as the sequencing template. This table comes from immunoSEQ multiplex PCR, and its TCRdb copy is limited to in-frame clones, with some not included. Here the sample spans about 270,000 clones, 60% being singletons. Germline assignment: CDR1 SGHTA and CDR2 FQGNSA. After removal of 4 bases from V and 4 bases from J, the junction contained 3 bases not matched to a gene. There are 15 residues in the CDR3. Documented treatment: oral pan-JAK inhibitor, 5-10 mg twice daily. Alopecia areata patients provided lesional scalp punch biopsies and peripheral blood, both collected for the study. Remarks on this clone: Antigen: not known.

The chain has TRBV7-2 and TRBJ2-1; 11 bases fit TRBD2. The sample was CD4+ T cells sorted from blood, taken around week 53, from a patient treated with tofacitinib. The TCR sequence derives from a human donor with alopecia areata. The CDR3, as DNA: TGTGCCAGCAGCTCTAGCGGGGGGTTTTACAATGAGCAGTTCTTC. Protein product: CASSSSGGFYNEQFF.